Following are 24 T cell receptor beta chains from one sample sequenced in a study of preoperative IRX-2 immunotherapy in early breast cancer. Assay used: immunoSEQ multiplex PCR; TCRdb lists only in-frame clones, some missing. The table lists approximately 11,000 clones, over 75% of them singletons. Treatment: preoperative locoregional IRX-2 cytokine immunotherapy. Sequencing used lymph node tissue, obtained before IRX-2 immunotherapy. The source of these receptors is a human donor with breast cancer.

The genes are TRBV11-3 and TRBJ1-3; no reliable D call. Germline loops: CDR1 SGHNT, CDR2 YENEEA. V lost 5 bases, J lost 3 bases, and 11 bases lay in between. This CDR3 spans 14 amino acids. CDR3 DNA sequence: TGTGCCAGCAGCCGGACCGGGATTGGAAACACCATATATTTT. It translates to CASSRTGIGNTIYF.

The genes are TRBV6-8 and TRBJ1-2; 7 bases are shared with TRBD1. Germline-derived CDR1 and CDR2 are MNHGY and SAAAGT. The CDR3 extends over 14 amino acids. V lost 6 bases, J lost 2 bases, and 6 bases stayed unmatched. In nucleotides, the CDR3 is TGTGCCAGCAGCCCGACAGGGATGAACTATGGCTACACCTTC. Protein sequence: CASSPTGMNYGYTF.

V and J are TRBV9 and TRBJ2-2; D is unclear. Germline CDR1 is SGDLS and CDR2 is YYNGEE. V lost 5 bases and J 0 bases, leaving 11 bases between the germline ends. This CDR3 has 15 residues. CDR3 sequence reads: CASSFKRSNTGELFF. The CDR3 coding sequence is TGTGCCAGCAGTTTTAAGCGCTCGAACACCGGGGAGCTGTTTTTT.

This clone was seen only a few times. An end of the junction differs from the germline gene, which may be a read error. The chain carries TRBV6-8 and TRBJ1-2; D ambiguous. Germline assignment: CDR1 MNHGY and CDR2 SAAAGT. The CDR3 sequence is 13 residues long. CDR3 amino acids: CASSDSFTWGYTF. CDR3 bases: TGTGCCAGCAGTGACTCATTCACGTGGGGCTACACCTTC.

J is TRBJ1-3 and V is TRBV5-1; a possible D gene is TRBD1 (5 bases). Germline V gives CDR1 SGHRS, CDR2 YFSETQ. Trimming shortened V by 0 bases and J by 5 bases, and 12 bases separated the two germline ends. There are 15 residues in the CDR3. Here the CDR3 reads CASSLVSDNRNTIYF. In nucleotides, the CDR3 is TGCGCCAGCAGCTTGGTGTCGGACAATCGAAACACCATATATTTT.

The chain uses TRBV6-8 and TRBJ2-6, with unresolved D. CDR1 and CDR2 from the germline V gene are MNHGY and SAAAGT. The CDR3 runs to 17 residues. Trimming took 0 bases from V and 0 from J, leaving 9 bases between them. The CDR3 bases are TGTGCCAGCAGTTACTCGGTCACCCTCTCTGGGGCCAACGTCCTGACTTTC. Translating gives CASSYSVTLSGANVLTF.

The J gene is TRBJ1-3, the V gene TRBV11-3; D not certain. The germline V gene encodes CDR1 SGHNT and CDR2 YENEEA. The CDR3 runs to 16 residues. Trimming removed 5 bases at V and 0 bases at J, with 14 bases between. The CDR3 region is CASSQTSTVSGNTIYF. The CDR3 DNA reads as TGTGCCAGCAGCCAGACATCTACTGTCTCTGGAAACACCATATATTTT.

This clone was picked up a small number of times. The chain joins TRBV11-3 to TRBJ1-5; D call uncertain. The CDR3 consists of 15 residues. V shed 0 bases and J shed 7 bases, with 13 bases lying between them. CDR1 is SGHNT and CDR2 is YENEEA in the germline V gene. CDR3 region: CASSLDPDLTQPQHF. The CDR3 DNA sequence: TGTGCCAGCAGCTTAGATCCAGATCTGACGCAGCCCCAGCATTTT.

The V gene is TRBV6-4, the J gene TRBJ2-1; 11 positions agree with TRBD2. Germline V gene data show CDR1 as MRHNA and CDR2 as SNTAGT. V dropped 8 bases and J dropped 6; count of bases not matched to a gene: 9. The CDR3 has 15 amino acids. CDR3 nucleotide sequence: TGTGCCAGCGTAGCGGGAGGGTATATGGGCAATGAGCAGTTCTTC. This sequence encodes CASVAGGYMGNEQFF.

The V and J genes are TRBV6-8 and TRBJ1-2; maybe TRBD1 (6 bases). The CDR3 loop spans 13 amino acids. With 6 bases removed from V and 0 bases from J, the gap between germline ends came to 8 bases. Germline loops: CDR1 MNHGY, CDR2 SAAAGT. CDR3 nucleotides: TGTGCCAGCAGGGACAGTTCTAACTATGGCTACACCTTC. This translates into CASRDSSNYGYTF.

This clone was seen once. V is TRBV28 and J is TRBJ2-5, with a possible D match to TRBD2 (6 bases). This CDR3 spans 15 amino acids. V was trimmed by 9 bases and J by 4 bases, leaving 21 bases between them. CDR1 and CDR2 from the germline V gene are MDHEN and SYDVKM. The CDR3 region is CASSVSRGWRETQYF. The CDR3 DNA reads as TGTGCCAGTTCAGTTTCCCGGGGGTGGCGAGAGACCCAGTACTTC.

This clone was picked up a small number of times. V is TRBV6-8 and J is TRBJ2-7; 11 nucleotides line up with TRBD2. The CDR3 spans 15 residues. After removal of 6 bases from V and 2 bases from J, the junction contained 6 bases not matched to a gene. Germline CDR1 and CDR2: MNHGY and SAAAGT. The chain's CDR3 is CASRGTSGKPYEQYF. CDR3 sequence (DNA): TGTGCCAGCAGGGGGACTAGCGGTAAACCCTACGAGCAGTACTTC.

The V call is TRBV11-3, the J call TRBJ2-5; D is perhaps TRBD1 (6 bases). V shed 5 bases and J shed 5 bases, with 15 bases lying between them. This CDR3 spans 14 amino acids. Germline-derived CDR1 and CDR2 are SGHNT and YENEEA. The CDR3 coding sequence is TGTGCCAGCAGCCCAGGGGTAGGGGTCGAGACCCAGTACTTC. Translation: CASSPGVGVETQYF. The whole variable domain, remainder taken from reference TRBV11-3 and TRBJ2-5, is EAGVVQSPRYKIIEKKQPVAFWCNPISGHNTLYWYLQNLGQGPELLIRYENEEAVDDSQLPKDRFSAERLKGVDSTLKIQPAELGDSAVYLCASSPGVGVETQYFGPGTRLLVL.

Here the CDR3 reads CASSTFQGANQPQHF. The CDR3 DNA reads TGTGCCAGCAGCACCTTTCAGGGGGCCAATCAGCCCCAGCATTTT. This chain uses TRBV11-3 with TRBJ1-5; 8 bases fit TRBD1. V shed 5 bases and J 3 bases; nucleotides not matched to a gene: 6. The germline V gene has CDR1 SGHNT and CDR2 YENEEA. The CDR3 spans 15 residues.

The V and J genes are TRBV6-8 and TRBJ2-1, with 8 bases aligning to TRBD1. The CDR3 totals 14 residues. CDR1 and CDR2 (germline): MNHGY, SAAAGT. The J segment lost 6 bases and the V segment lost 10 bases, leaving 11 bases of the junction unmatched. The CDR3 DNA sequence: TGTGCCACCTCCCGAGGACAGGGTGTCAATGAGCAGTTCTTC. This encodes CATSRGQGVNEQFF.

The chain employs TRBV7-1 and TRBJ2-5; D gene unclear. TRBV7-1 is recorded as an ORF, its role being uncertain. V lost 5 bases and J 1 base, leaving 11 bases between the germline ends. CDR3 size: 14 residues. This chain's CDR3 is CASSRRLSQETQYF. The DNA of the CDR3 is TGTGCCAGCAGCCGACGACTGTCCCAAGAGACCCAGTACTTC.

The CDR3 region is CASSPLFVSTEAFF. Here the CDR3 DNA reads TGTGCCAGCAGCCCCCTGTTCGTCTCCACTGAAGCTTTCTTT. The chain recombines TRBV11-3 with TRBJ1-1; D not resolved. V lost 5 bases, J lost 4 bases, and 14 bases lay in between. Looked up from germline, CDR1 is SGHNT and CDR2 is YENEEA. CDR3 length: 14 amino acids.

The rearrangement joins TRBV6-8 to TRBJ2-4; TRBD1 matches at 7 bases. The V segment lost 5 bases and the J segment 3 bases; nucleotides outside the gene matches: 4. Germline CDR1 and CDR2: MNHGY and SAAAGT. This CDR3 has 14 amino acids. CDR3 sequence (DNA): TGTGCCAGCAGTCCAAGGACAGGCAAAAACATTCAGTACTTC. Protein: CASSPRTGKNIQYF.

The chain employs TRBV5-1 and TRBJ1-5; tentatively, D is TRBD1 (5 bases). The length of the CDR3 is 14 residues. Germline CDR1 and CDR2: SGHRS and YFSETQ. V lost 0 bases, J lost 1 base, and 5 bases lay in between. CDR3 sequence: CASSLEGSNQPQHF. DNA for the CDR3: TGCGCCAGCAGCTTGGAGGGGAGCAATCAGCCCCAGCATTTT.

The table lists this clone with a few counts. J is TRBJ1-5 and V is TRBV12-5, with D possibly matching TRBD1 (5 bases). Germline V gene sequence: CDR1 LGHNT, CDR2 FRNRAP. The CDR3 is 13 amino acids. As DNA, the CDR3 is TGTGCCAGCACAAGGGACTTCAATCAGCCCCAGCATTTT. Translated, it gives CASTRDFNQPQHF.

CDR3 DNA: TGTGCCACCTACGCCGGGACTAGCGGGAGTGACGAGCAGTACTTC. Translation gives CATYAGTSGSDEQYF. V is TRBV28 and J is TRBJ2-7; 14 bases are a match to TRBD2. The V and J ends lost 10 bases and 5 bases, in that order; junction bases with no gene match: 10. The CDR3 spans 15 residues. CDR1 MDHEN and CDR2 SYDVKM come from the germline V gene.

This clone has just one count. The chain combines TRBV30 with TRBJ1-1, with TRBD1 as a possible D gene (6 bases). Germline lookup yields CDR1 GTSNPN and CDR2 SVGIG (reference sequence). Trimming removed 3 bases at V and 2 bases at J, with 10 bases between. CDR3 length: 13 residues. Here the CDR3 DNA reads TGTGCCTGGAGAACAGGGTTTAACACTGAAGCTTTCTTT. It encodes CAWRTGFNTEAFF.

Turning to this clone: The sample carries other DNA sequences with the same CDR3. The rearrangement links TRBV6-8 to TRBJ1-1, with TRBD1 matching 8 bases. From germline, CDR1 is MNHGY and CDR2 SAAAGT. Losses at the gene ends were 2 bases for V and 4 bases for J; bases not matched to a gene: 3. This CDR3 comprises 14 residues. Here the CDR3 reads CASSYRGQGTEAFF. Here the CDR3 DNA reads TGTGCCAGCAGTTACAGAGGACAGGGCACTGAAGCTTTCTTT.

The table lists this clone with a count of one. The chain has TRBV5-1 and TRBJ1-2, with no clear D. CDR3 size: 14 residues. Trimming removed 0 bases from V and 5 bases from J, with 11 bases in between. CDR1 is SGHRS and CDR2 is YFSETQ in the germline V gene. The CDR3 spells CASSLDDPLYGYTF. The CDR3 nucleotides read TGCGCCAGCAGCTTGGACGACCCCTTGTATGGCTACACCTTC.